Below, 3 T cell receptor beta chains from the same sample are listed, as sequenced in a study of blood T cell repertoires in COVID-19. The data were produced by immunoSEQ multiplex PCR, yet TCRdb's version contains in-frame clones alone and is incomplete. The sample lists around 100,000 clones, about 90% occurring once. Sequencing was done on a sample of peripheral blood. These receptors were obtained from a human donor in a cohort sampled during active COVID-19.

In regard to this clone: The junction departs from germline at one end; a sequencing error may be responsible. The rearrangement joins TRBV6-6 to TRBJ1-1; 9 bases agree with TRBD1. CDR1 is MNHNY, CDR2 SVGAGI, per germline (reference sequence). The CDR3 has 12 amino acids. CDR3 amino acids: CASSTGQGGLLF. CDR3 nucleotide sequence: TGTGCCAGCAGTACGGGACAGGGAGGTCTTCTTTTT.

Note on this clone: Compared with germline, one end of the junction differs, possibly owing to a read error. This chain links TRBV19 with TRBJ1-1; 8 bases match TRBD1. This CDR3 is 18 amino acids long. CDR1 and CDR2 (germline): LNHDA, SQIVND (reference sequence). This chain's CDR3 is CASSFTPGGKGVKTEAFF. As DNA, the CDR3 is TGTGCCAGTAGTTTTACTCCAGGGGGCAAGGGTGTGAAGACTGAAGCTTTCTTT. Combining the CDR3 with reference TRBV19 and TRBJ1-1 gives the whole variable domain DGGITQSPKYLFRKEGQNVTLSCEQNLNHDAMYWYRQDPGQGLRLIYYSQIVNDFQKGDIAEGYSVSREKKESFPLTVTSAQKNPTAFYLCASSFTPGGKGVKTEAFFGQGTRLTVV.

The chain recombines TRBV13 with TRBJ2-7; D is unresolved. The CDR3 length is 14 residues. Germline-derived CDR1 and CDR2 are PRHDT and FYEKMQ (reference sequence). V gave up 4 bases and J gave up 0 bases, with 10 bases separating them. CDR3 nucleotides: TGTGCCAGCAGCTCCGCGGCAGTCTCCTACGAGCAGTACTTC. It specifies CASSSAAVSYEQYF.